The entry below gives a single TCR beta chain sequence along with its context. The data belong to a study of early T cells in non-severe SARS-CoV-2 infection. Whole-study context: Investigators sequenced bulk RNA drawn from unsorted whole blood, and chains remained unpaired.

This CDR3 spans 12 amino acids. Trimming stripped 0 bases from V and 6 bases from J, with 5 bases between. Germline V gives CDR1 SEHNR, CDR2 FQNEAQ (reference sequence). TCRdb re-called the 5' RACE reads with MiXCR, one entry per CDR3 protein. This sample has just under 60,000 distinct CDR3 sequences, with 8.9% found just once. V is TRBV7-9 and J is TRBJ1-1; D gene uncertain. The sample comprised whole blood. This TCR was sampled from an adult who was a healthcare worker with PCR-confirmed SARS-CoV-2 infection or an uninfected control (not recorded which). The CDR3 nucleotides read TGTGCCAGCAGCTTAGCGTACGCTGAAGCTTTCTTT. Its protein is CASSLAYAEAFF.